A single sample is the source of the 22 T cell receptor beta chains below, sequenced in a study of persistence of HIV-infected CD4 T cells. The stimulus was an HIV-1 Gag 15-mer peptide pool, approximately 0.93 ug/peptide/mL. Sorting of responding CD4+ T cells relied on upregulated CD40 ligand together with CD69. No antigen is known for these receptors. Sequencing used immunoSEQ version 4 in survey mode. Data came from immunoSEQ multiplex PCR; TCRdb stores just in-frame clones and leaves some out. The sample has 25,000 to 35,000 clones, roughly three quarters seen once. Sequencing was performed on CD4+ T cells sorted from PBMCs after roughly 20-hour stimulation, taken from a patient who received antiretroviral therapy. These receptors originate from an adult man with HIV who was CMV-seropositive.

The chain couples TRBV19 to TRBJ2-7; D is ambiguous. V was trimmed by 5 bases and J by 7 bases, leaving 15 bases between them. The CDR3 has 13 residues. Germline loops: CDR1 LNHDA, CDR2 SQIVND (reference sequence). CDR3 protein: CASSQDHLREQYF. The CDR3 DNA is TGTGCCAGTAGTCAGGACCACCTACGGGAGCAGTACTTC.

This chain links TRBV6-1 with TRBJ1-1; D is uncertain. Germline-derived CDR1 and CDR2 are MNHNS and SASEGT. The CDR3 runs 12 residues. With 1 base removed from V and 10 bases from J, the gap between germline ends came to 10 bases. The CDR3 bases are TGTGCCAGCAGTGAAGGGGCAGGTGTAGCTTTCTTT. This codes for CASSEGAGVAFF.

Points on this clone: Different DNA sequences within this sample yield the same CDR3. The chain links TRBV13 to TRBJ2-3, with TRBD2 identical over 8 bases. The germline gives CDR1 PRHDT, CDR2 FYEKMQ (reference sequence). There are 15 residues in the CDR3. Trimming cost V 5 bases and J 4 bases; bases outside gene matches: 8. The CDR3 is CASSLGTRAADTQYF. In DNA, the CDR3 is TGTGCCAGCAGCCTCGGGACTAGGGCGGCAGATACGCAGTATTTT.

There are a few counts of this clone. The V and J genes are TRBV6-1 and TRBJ2-7; 8 nucleotides match TRBD1. Germline CDR1 MNHNS, CDR2 SASEGT. The V gene end was trimmed by 3 bases and the J gene end by 6 bases; junction bases not matched to a gene: 7. This CDR3 has 14 amino acids. The DNA for the CDR3 is TGTGCCAGCAGTGAGATGGACAGGGCGTCCGAGCAGTACTTC. It codes for CASSEMDRASEQYF.

This clone has just a few counts. This sequence joins TRBV6-2 or TRBV6-3 and TRBJ1-1, with D tentatively TRBD1 (5 bases). Germline CDR1 MNHEY, CDR2 SVGEGT. The V and J ends lost 6 bases and 6 bases respectively, with 20 bases between them. CDR3 size: 15 residues. CDR3 region: CASSANYQGGAEAFF. CDR3 sequence (DNA): TGTGCCAGCAGCGCCAATTATCAGGGAGGTGCTGAAGCTTTCTTT.

This chain uses TRBV7-6 with TRBJ2-3; no firm D call. The CDR3 totals 13 residues. Germline V gene sequence: CDR1 SGHVS, CDR2 FNYEAQ. V gave up 5 bases and J gave up 1 base, with 7 bases separating them. CDR3 coding DNA: TGTGCCAGCAGCCCCGCAGGCACAGATACGCAGTATTTT. Amino acids: CASSPAGTDTQYF.

The CDR3 DNA is TGTGCCAGTAGTATGGCCAGCGGAGGGAGTCAGCCCCAGCATTTT. Amino acids: CASSMASGGSQPQHF. The rearrangement links TRBV19 to TRBJ1-5; D call uncertain. Trimming took 3 bases from V and 6 from J, leaving 15 bases between them. This CDR3 is 15 amino acids long. Per germline, CDR1 LNHDA and CDR2 SQIVND (reference sequence).

The chain carries TRBV11-2 and TRBJ1-1; D gene ambiguous. CDR1 is SGHAT and CDR2 is FQNNGV in the germline V gene. V lost 0 bases to trimming and J lost 1 base, with 6 bases between them. The CDR3 runs 14 residues. CDR3 sequence: CASSLDPGNTEAFF. In DNA form, the CDR3 reads TGTGCCAGCAGCTTAGATCCTGGGAACACTGAAGCTTTCTTT.

J is TRBJ2-7 and V is TRBV12-3 or TRBV12-4; unclear D gene. CDR3 size: 12 residues. Trimming stripped 5 bases from V and 6 bases from J, with 11 bases between. The CDR3 DNA is TGTGCCAGCAGTGCAGGCCCCTTCGAGCAGTACTTC. Residues: CASSAGPFEQYF.

The gene calls are TRBV29-1 and TRBJ2-3; D might be TRBD1 (5 bases). The CDR3 loop spans 16 amino acids. Trimming stripped 6 bases from V and 4 bases from J, with 23 bases between. Germline V gives CDR1 SQVTM, CDR2 ANQGSEA. As DNA, the CDR3 is TGCAGCGTGGGAACGTTAGGGGCCCTCGGAGCAGATACGCAGTATTTT. It is translated as CSVGTLGALGADTQYF.

CDR3 amino acids: CATSDSVYNEQFF. The CDR3 DNA reads TGTGCCACCAGTGATAGTGTGTACAATGAGCAGTTCTTC. The chain employs TRBV24-1 and TRBJ2-1; D ambiguous. The CDR3 sequence is 13 residues long. Germline CDR1 KGHDR, CDR2 SFDVKD. V was clipped by 3 bases and J by 4 bases, with 6 bases between them.

The gene calls are TRBV9 and TRBJ2-5; TRBD1 aligns across 10 bases. The V gene end was trimmed by 2 bases and the J gene end by 5 bases; junction bases not matched to a gene: 12. Germline-derived CDR1 and CDR2 are SGDLS and YYNGEE. The CDR3 runs 17 residues. The CDR3 here is CASSVRAGQGGGETQYF. CDR3 sequence (DNA): TGTGCCAGCAGCGTTAGGGCTGGACAGGGGGGAGGGGAGACCCAGTACTTC.

The V gene is TRBV7-2, the J gene TRBJ2-4; D remains unclear. V lost 1 base and J lost 3, with 13 bases in between. The CDR3 is 16 residues long. Germline CDR1 is SGHTA and CDR2 is FQGNSA. The DNA for the CDR3 is TGTGCCAGCAGCTTAGGCGGAGCCTTAGGCAAAAACATTCAGTACTTC. Translating gives CASSLGGALGKNIQYF.

The rearrangement joins TRBV30 to TRBJ1-6; D ambiguous. This CDR3 contains 13 residues. Germline V gene sequence: CDR1 GTSNPN, CDR2 SVGIG (reference sequence). V lost 3 bases, J lost 9 bases, and 12 bases lay in between. The DNA of the CDR3 is TGTGCCTGGAGCGGAGGGATAGGTTCACCCCTCCACTTT. It encodes CAWSGGIGSPLHF.

About this clone itself: A junction boundary mismatches the germline segment, possibly from a read error. The chain employs TRBV5-5 and TRBJ2-7, with 8 bases aligning to TRBD1. Germline V gives CDR1 SGHKS, CDR2 YYEKEE (reference sequence). The CDR3 extends over 15 amino acids. The CDR3 DNA follows: TGTGCCAACCCGAATAGACAGGGGTTCCCCTACGGGCAGTACTTC. It specifies CANPNRQGFPYGQYF.

This clone was seen a handful of times. Other DNA sequences from this sample encode an identical CDR3 as well. The chain recombines TRBV6-5 with TRBJ2-7; a weak D match, TRBD2 (7 bases). Deletions cut 5 bases from V and 1 base from J, with 12 bases between. The CDR3 consists of 14 residues. In germline, CDR1 is MNHEY, CDR2 SVGAGI. The CDR3 is CASSRGGRSYEQYF. CDR3 DNA: TGTGCCAGCAGTCGCGGGGGCCGTTCCTACGAGCAGTACTTC.

This rearrangement joins TRBV28 to TRBJ2-1, with 9 nucleotides matching TRBD2. CDR3 length equals 16 residues. CDR1 is MDHEN and CDR2 is SYDVKM in the germline V gene. J was trimmed by 1 base and V by 6 bases; bases with no gene match: 7. The DNA for the CDR3 is TGTGCCAGCAGAAACGAAGCGGGGGGTTCCTACAATGAGCAGTTCTTC. Translation gives CASRNEAGGSYNEQFF.

This clone was observed a few times. The rearrangement joins TRBV6-1 to TRBJ1-4; D is ambiguous. V lost 3 bases and J 0 bases, leaving 8 bases between the germline ends. From germline, CDR1 is MNHNS and CDR2 SASEGT. This CDR3 has 15 amino acids. The CDR3, as DNA: TGTGCCAGCAGTGAGAGGTCTGCAACTAATGAAAAACTGTTTTTT. Encoded protein: CASSERSATNEKLFF.

This chain connects TRBV6-5 to TRBJ2-1; TRBD1 matches 10 bases. The V segment lost 6 bases and the J segment 7 bases; nucleotides outside the gene matches: 3. CDR1 is MNHEY, CDR2 SVGAGI, per germline. This CDR3 contains 13 residues. The CDR3 DNA sequence: TGTGCCAGCAGGACAGGGGGCGGGAATGAGCAGTTCTTC. As protein: CASRTGGGNEQFF.

Within the sample, this clone is medium-sized (0.01 to 0.1%). The chain combines TRBV19 with TRBJ1-1; TRBD1 agrees at 8 bases. The CDR3 has 15 residues. Per germline, CDR1 LNHDA and CDR2 SQIVND (reference sequence). Germline trimming cut 6 bases from V and 1 base from J; bases unmatched to any gene: 7. In nucleotides, the CDR3 is TGTGCCAGTAGCCCCTCTGACAGGGGGAACACTGAAGCTTTCTTT. The encoded protein is CASSPSDRGNTEAFF.

This chain uses TRBV28 with TRBJ1-2; D possibly corresponds to TRBD1 (5 bases). This CDR3 is 15 amino acids long. CDR1 and CDR2 from the germline V gene are MDHEN and SYDVKM. V was pared by 3 bases and J by 3 bases, with 14 bases between. The CDR3 protein is CASSFLGRGDYGYTF. CDR3 nucleotides: TGTGCCAGCAGTTTTCTAGGGAGAGGGGACTATGGCTACACCTTC.

V usage is TRBV2 and J usage is TRBJ2-3, with D perhaps matching TRBD2 (5 bases). Trimming took off 6 bases at V and 3 bases at J, with 16 bases between the two ends. Germline V gives CDR1 SNHLY, CDR2 FYNNEI. The length of the CDR3 is 15 residues. DNA for the CDR3: TGTGCCAGCAGCGGCTATAAAACGGGGACAGATACGCAGTATTTT. This sequence encodes CASSGYKTGTDTQYF.